The clone carrying this TCR beta chain was seen a single time. The target antigen is unknown. Measured with immunoSEQ multiplex PCR; TCRdb has only the in-frame clones, and not every one. Of some 33,000 clones listed, roughly 88% are singletons. The sample comes from a study of T cells in narcolepsy. Study results and caveats: In some patient and control memory CD4+ samples, autoreactive clones were absent.

The CDR3 runs 15 residues. Germline assignment: CDR1 MNHEY and CDR2 SMNVEV (reference sequence). Trimming removed 6 bases from V and 1 base from J; junction bases left unmatched: 6. The material sequenced was CD45RA- memory CD4+ T cells from PBMCs. The rearrangement links TRBV27 to TRBJ1-5, with 7 bases that match TRBD1. The sequence derives from a human donor with narcolepsy. CDR3 coding DNA: TGTGCCAGCAGAGCAACAGGGGCGAGCAATCAGCCCCAGCATTTT. It specifies CASRATGASNQPQHF.